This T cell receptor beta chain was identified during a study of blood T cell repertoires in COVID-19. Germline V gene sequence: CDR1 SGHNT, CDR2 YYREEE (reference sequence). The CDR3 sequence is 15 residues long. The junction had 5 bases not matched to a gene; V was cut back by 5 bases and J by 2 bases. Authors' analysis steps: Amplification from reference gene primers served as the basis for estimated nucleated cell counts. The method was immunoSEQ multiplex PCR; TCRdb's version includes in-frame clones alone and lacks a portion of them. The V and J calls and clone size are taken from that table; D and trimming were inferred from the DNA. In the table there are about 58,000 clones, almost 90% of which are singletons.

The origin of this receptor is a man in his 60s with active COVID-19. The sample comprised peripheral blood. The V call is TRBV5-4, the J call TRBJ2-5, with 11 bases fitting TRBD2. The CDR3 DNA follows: TGTGCCAGCAGTTTAGCGGGAGGGCCACAAGAGACCCAGTACTTC. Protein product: CASSLAGGPQETQYF. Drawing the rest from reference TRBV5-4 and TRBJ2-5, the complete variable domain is ETGVTQSPTHLIKTRGQQVTLRCSSQSGHNTVSWYQQALGQGPQFIFQYYREEENGRGNFPPRFSGLQFPNYSSELNVNALELDDSALYLCASSLAGGPQETQYFGPGTRLLVL.